This T cell receptor (beta chain) was sequenced for a study of blood T cell repertoires in COVID-19. Background on the study: Whether acute or convalescent, the COVID-19 samples came from the United States, Italy and Spain. From T cells, B-cell-depleted T cells, or PBMCs came the material, which was cDNA or gDNA.

How the authors handled the data: Quantification of nucleated cells was approximated via reference gene primer amplification. Here immunoSEQ multiplex PCR was the method, and the copy in TCRdb shows in-frame clones only, minus some. V and J calls and clone size are as listed in that table; D and trimming were resolved from the DNA. Of around 200,000 clones listed, more than 75% are singletons. This clone was seen a handful of times. The germline V gene encodes CDR1 KGHDR and CDR2 SFDVKD. The CDR3 spans 16 residues. The V end was cut by 2 bases, the J end by 1 base, with 11 bases between. The receptor was isolated from an elderly woman with acute or convalescent COVID-19. The sequenced material came from peripheral blood. The V gene is TRBV24-1, the J gene TRBJ2-1; D may be TRBD2 (5 bases). The CDR3 sequence is CATSDSHRGSYNEQFF. Here the CDR3 DNA reads TGTGCCACCAGTGATTCGCATCGGGGATCCTACAATGAGCAGTTCTTC.